Each of the 3 T cell receptor beta chains below was sequenced from the same sample in a study of response to subunit inactivated influenza vaccine. TCRdb reprocessed the RT-PCR reads via MiXCR and lists one record per CDR3 protein. The data contain more than 450,000 distinct CDR3 sequences, less than 8% of them seen just once; the ten biggest clones take up 10% to 15%. Source: PBMCs from blood, taken less than 30 months after vaccination. The receptor source for this set is a man between 50 and 75 years old who received an inactivated influenza vaccine.

The chain employs TRBV27 and TRBJ1-1; the D is unclear. The CDR3 has 14 residues. V was cut by 0 bases and J by 4 bases, with 9 bases left in between. Germline assignment: CDR1 MNHEY and CDR2 SMNVEV (reference sequence). CDR3 in amino acids: CASSLSGRVTEAFF. The DNA of the CDR3 is TGTGCCAGCAGTTTATCGGGTAGGGTCACTGAAGCTTTCTTT.

This clonotype was seen a handful of times. The chain is built from TRBV7-2 and TRBJ1-6; D gene ambiguous. Between the trimmed V and J ends, which lost 3 bases and 0 bases, there was a span of 9 bases. In germline, CDR1 is SGHTA, CDR2 FQGNSA. The CDR3 is made up of 16 amino acids. The CDR3 region has the DNA TGTGCCAGCAGCTTGATACTGAGCTCCTATAATTCACCCCTCCACTTT. Amino acids: CASSLILSSYNSPLHF. The full variable domain, completed using reference TRBV7-2 and TRBJ1-6, is GAGVSQSPSNKVTEKGKDVELRCDPISGHTALYWYRQSLGQGLEFLIYFQGNSAPDKSGLPSDRFSAERTGGSVSTLTIQRTQQEDSAVYLCASSLILSSYNSPLHFGNGTRLTVT.

This chain uses TRBV4-1 with TRBJ1-1, with 10 bases identical to TRBD1. The germline V gene encodes CDR1 MGHRA and CDR2 YSYEKL. The CDR3 consists of 15 residues. V lost 4 bases, J lost 5 bases, and 7 bases stayed unmatched. Here the CDR3 reads CASSPADRGQTEAFF. CDR3 nucleotide sequence: TGCGCCAGCAGCCCAGCCGACAGGGGGCAAACTGAAGCTTTCTTT.